The clone carrying this TCR beta chain was detected a few times. Its antigen is not identified. Unmatched junction bases numbered 8, after V lost 3 bases and J lost 3 bases. The CDR3 runs to 16 residues. Germline CDR1 and CDR2: SGHRS and YFSETQ. The sample originates from a study of T-cell memory formation after mild COVID-19. Study details: TCR clusters showed largely donor specificity. Findings and caveats of the study: Clones shrinking between day 15 and 85 showed a balanced CD4/CD8 split, and those that grew later tilted toward CD4+. Confirmation was lacking for SARS-CoV-2 specificity of second-wave clones that peaked on day 37. Prior to infection, memory already included some responding clones, suggesting cross-reactive memory joined.

TCRdb recomputed calls from the 5' RACE reads with MiXCR, one row per CDR3 protein. The table lists 120,000 or so distinct CDR3 sequences, approximately 6.3% of them singletons. The sequence was obtained from an adult woman who had mild COVID-19 (a few samples of this study predate the infection). Cell type and time point are not known. The material sequenced was PBMCs or a T cell subset sorted from them (not recorded which). The genes are TRBV5-1 and TRBJ2-5; TRBD1 aligns across 10 bases. The CDR3 DNA follows: TGCGCCAGCAGCTCAGGACAGGGGGTAATGAAAGAGACCCAGTACTTC. Its protein is CASSSGQGVMKETQYF.